Listed below are T cell receptor beta chains from one sample, sequenced in a study of blood T cell repertoires in COVID-19. The repertoire was sequenced with immunoSEQ multiplex PCR; TCRdb's copy has only in-frame clones and lacks some. The sample yields 65,000 to 85,000 clones, 60% to 85% seen once. Sequenced material: peripheral blood. All receptors derive from a human donor in a cohort sampled during active COVID-19. Each CDR3 is given with its conserved first and last residue. D genes are given only for firm matches. Not all rows give a size; the values are once, few, many and, for expanded clones, a class.

d_call j_call v_call clone_size cdr3_aa cdr3_nt
TRBD2 TRBJ2-3 TRBV4-3 . CASSQGSLAGEGRADTQYF TGCGCCAGCAGCCAAGGGTCACTAGCGGGAGAAGGTCGGGCAGATACGCAGTATTTT
. TRBJ1-3 TRBV30 . CAWSVSVRKSGNTIYF TGTGCCTGGAGTGTTAGTGTCCGTAAATCTGGAAACACCATATATTTT
. TRBJ2-1 TRBV7-8 few CASSPFDRGYSNEQFF TGTGCCAGCAGCCCGTTCGATCGGGGGTACTCGAATGAGCAGTTCTTC
TRBD1 TRBJ1-1 TRBV5-1 . CASSGGTGVLEAFF TGCGCCAGCAGCGGGGGGACAGGGGTTCTCGAAGCTTTCTTT
. TRBJ2-5 TRBV7-6 . CASSLRRSETQYF TGTGCCAGCAGTCTCCGGAGGTCGGAGACCCAGTACTTC
. TRBJ2-5 TRBV2 . CATRSTGMVGAETQYF TGTGCCACCCGAAGCACAGGGATGGTAGGGGCGGAGACCCAGTACTTC
. TRBJ2-1 TRBV11-2 . CASSLDGTKGDEQFF TGTGCCAGCAGCTTAGACGGCACAAAAGGGGATGAGCAGTTCTTC
TRBD1 TRBJ1-1 TRBV3-1/TRBV3-2 . CASSPGQFFEAFF TGTGCCAGCAGCCCGGGACAGTTTTTTGAAGCTTTCTTT
TRBD1 TRBJ1-4 TRBV29-1 . CSGKQGEKLFF TGCAGCGGGAAACAGGGGGAAAAACTGTTTTTT
. TRBJ1-4 TRBV5-1 . CASSLRQFEIAEKLFF TGCGCCAGCAGCTTGAGACAGTTCGAGATAGCTGAAAAACTGTTTTTT
TRBD1 TRBJ2-4 TRBV4-1 . CASSPSWDRGSIQYF TGCGCCAGCAGCCCCTCCTGGGACAGGGGATCCATTCAGTACTTC
. TRBJ2-1 TRBV2 once CASTDYVGEQFF TGTGCCAGCACCGACTATGTCGGGGAGCAGTTCTTC